This TCR beta chain was sequenced for a study of T cell responses to AZD1222 COVID-19 vaccine (dated by TCRdb to the early 2020s). Context from the whole study: TCR sequencing was performed for over 230 trial participants, of whom about 200 were given two doses of AZD1222 and 26 were given two doses of MenACWY control vaccine. Trial participants were enrolled into age subgroups of 18-55, 56-69 and 70-plus years, which contained approximately 150, 30 and 60 TCR-sequenced participants, respectively.

Read against the paper, the sample's time point label means: about 28 days (+/-7) after the second vaccine dose. AZD1222 recipients given second doses at about 4 weeks or at about 12 weeks were pooled, since spike-specific TCR depth and breadth were not found to differ between the two schedules. Vaccinee samples were obtained from the UK trials COV001 and COV002, which included a single-blind randomized controlled phase 2/3 trial of AZD1222 (ChAdOx1 nCoV-19) in healthy adults. For TCRbeta chain sequencing, PBMC samples from trial participants were taken at day 0 and at day 28 after the second dose. Here is what the overall study found, with its caveats: Most participants were white British and females outnumbered males, and the authors suggested that clonal diversity may have been underestimated. Nearly half of unique spike-specific TCRs reportedly recognized epitopes outside regions mutated in the B.1.351 and B.1.1.7 variants. Only six AZD1222 recipients were SARS-CoV-2 seropositive at baseline, limiting conclusions about previously exposed vaccinees. After two AZD1222 doses, spike-specific TCR breadth and depth were significantly higher than at day 0 and than in MenACWY recipients. Vaccine-associated CD4 TCRs spanned the whole spike protein, with dominant responses in regions 160-218 and 743-854. Because no day 14 peak-response samples were available, repertoires were characterized only after the peak T cell response. The 56-69-year group was small, and its depth increase did not reach significance, likely because of low power.

Concerning this clone itself: Its antigen is unknown. Base qualities are not recorded, but no much larger clone differs from it by a single base.

Based on the germline V gene, the CDR1 and CDR2 sequences are SGHTA and FQGNSA. From cysteine to phenylalanine, the CDR3 is 15 amino acids long. Only the CDR3 part of the read is kept: 45 bases, read in frame from the first base. Trimming takes 5 bases from V and 3 bases from J, and the germline ends sit 14 bases apart. The CDR3 regions of human TCRbeta chains were analyzed by immunosequencing. The authors processed their data as follows. Repertoire TCRs were checked for matches against a reference library of SARS-CoV-2-specific TCRs that had been generated using the MIRA antigen-specificity platform. Breadth was defined as the fraction of unique TCRs that were SARS-CoV-2-associated, and depth was defined as the fraction of total T cells that were SARS-CoV-2-associated. Using the MIRA data, every spike-specific TCR was mapped to the spike region that the TCR reacted to and assigned to either a CD4 or a CD8 class. Log10-transformed breadth and depth values were compared by one-way ANOVA with Sidak's multiple comparisons tests. TCRdb stores this immuneACCESS table with in-frame sequences only. Part of the clones is absent; in the studies checked, under half of the shortfall reflects unresolved V genes, and no reason is known for the rest. That table furnishes V, J and clone size, whereas the DNA furnished D and trimming. This sample lists about 110,000 clones; around 90% were detected once. Of the sample, around 16% is held by the ten largest clones.

This clonotype originated in an adult who received the AZD1222 COVID-19 vaccine. The starting material was peripheral blood, obtained 28 days after the second AZD1222 dose. Recombination connected TRBV7-2 to TRBJ1-5; the D region possibly corresponds to TRBD1 (6 bases align). The encoded CDR3 is CASSGGPGDNQPQHF. The sequence in DNA is TGTGCCAGCAGCGGGGGCCCGGGTGACAATCAGCCCCAGCATTTT. With the rest looked up from the reference TRBV7-2 and TRBJ1-5 genes rather than sequenced, the full variable domain is GAGVSQSPSNKVTEKGKDVELRCDPISGHTALYWYRQSLGQGLEFLIYFQGNSAPDKSGLPSDRFSAERTGGSVSTLTIQRTQQEDSAVYLCASSGGPGDNQPQHFGDGTRLSIL.